This T cell receptor (beta chain) was identified in a study of blood T cell repertoires in COVID-19. About the research overall: Researchers got acute and convalescent COVID-19 samples from the United States, Italy and Spain. The analysed material was cDNA or gDNA that came from T cells, B-cell-depleted T cells, or PBMCs.

The table came from immunoSEQ multiplex PCR; TCRdb's copy has only in-frame clones and leaves some out. The sample includes approximately 480,000 clones, 80% to 90% of them seen just once. This sequence originates from a man younger than 30 with COVID-19, enrolled during active disease. The sample comprised peripheral blood.

This chain's CDR3 is CASRGLAHEQYF. CDR3 DNA sequence: TGTGCCAGCAGAGGACTAGCCCACGAGCAGTACTTC. This chain joins TRBV2 and TRBJ2-7; 8 nucleotides agree with TRBD2. The trim removed 6 bases at V and 5 bases at J, leaving 3 bases unmatched. CDR1 is SNHLY and CDR2 is FYNNEI in the germline V gene. This CDR3 contains 12 residues. Full variable domain (remainder filled in from reference TRBV2 and TRBJ2-7): EPEVTQTPSHQVTQMGQEVILRCVPISNHLYFYWYRQILGQKVEFLVSFYNNEISEKSEIFDDQFSVERPDGSNFTLKIRSTKLEDSAMYFCASRGLAHEQYFGPGTRLTVT.